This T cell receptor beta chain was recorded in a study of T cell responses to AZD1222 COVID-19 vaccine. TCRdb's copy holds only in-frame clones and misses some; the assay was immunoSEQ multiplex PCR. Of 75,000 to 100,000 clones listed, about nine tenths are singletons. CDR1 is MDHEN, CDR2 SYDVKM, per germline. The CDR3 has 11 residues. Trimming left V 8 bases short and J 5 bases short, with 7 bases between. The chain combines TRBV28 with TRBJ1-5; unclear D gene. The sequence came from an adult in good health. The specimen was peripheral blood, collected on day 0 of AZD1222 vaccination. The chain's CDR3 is CASRSYQPQHF. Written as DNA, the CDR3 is TGTGCCAGCCGGAGCTATCAGCCCCAGCATTTT.